These 19 T cell receptor beta chains were sequenced from one sample in a study of T cell responses to AZD1222 COVID-19 vaccine (dated by TCRdb to 2020 to 2022). Library preparation was by the immunoSEQ multiplex PCR assay. Drawn from immuneACCESS, this table holds only the in-frame rearrangements with V and J called that TCRdb kept. Clones are partly lost; checked studies trace under half to an unresolved V gene and leave the rest unexplained. This sample gives over 130,000 clones in total; approximately 92% of them show up just once. Jointly, the top ten make up approximately 4.7% of the sample. The time point tag for this specimen amounts to: baseline before first vaccination. Here the sequenced sample was peripheral blood, taken on day 0 of AZD1222 vaccination. The source is an adult in good health.

This clone has only one observation. V gene TRBV6-5 combines with J gene TRBJ1-5; possibly TRBD1 for D (5 bases). Germline CDR1 MNHEY, CDR2 SVGAGI. The CDR3 contains 15 residues. Trimming removed 6 bases at V and 4 bases at J, with 16 bases between. CDR3 bases: TGTGCCAGCAGACCTAATACAGGATGGAATCAGCCCCAGCATTTT. Its translation: CASRPNTGWNQPQHF.

V is TRBV4-1 and J is TRBJ2-7; D perhaps matches TRBD1 (5 bases). The CDR3 has 15 amino acids. Trimming pared 0 bases from V and 0 bases from J, leaving 9 bases between. Germline V gives CDR1 MGHRA, CDR2 YSYEKL. CDR3 sequence: CASSQEETVSYEQYF. DNA of the CDR3: TGCGCCAGCAGCCAAGAGGAGACAGTCTCCTACGAGCAGTACTTC.

The rearrangement joins TRBV5-1 to TRBJ2-7, with D uncertain. V lost 7 bases to trimming and J lost 1 base, with 15 bases between them. CDR1 is SGHRS, CDR2 YFSETQ, per germline. CDR3 length: 14 residues. The CDR3 sequence: CASSAALGSYEQYF. As DNA, the CDR3 is TGCGCCAGCTCCGCCGCGTTGGGTTCCTACGAGCAGTACTTC.

The chain is built from TRBV27 and TRBJ1-1; perhaps TRBD1 as D (6 bases). V was shortened by 7 bases and J by 2 bases, with 8 bases between the two germline ends. Germline CDR1 and CDR2: MNHEY and SMNVEV (reference sequence). The CDR3 is 12 residues long. DNA of the CDR3: TGTGCCAGCAAGGGGGGCAACACTGAAGCTTTCTTT. Translating it yields CASKGGNTEAFF.

The chain combines TRBV5-1 with TRBJ2-5; D might be TRBD1 or TRBD2, each matching 5 bases. Germline loops: CDR1 SGHRS, CDR2 YFSETQ. This CDR3 has 15 amino acids. Trimming left V 4 bases short and J 9 bases short, with 22 bases between. The CDR3 reads CASSLGTAVIEAQYF. The CDR3, as DNA: TGCGCCAGCAGCCTTGGGACGGCAGTGATTGAGGCCCAGTACTTC. The whole variable domain, filled in from reference TRBV5-1 and TRBJ2-5, reads KAGVTQTPRYLIKTRGQQVTLSCSPISGHRSVSWYQQTPGQGLQFLFEYFSETQRNKGNFPGRFSGRQFSNSRSEMNVSTLELGDSALYLCASSLGTAVIEAQYFGPGTRLLVL.

The V gene is TRBV20-1, the J gene TRBJ1-2; D gene unclear. CDR1 and CDR2 from the germline V gene are DFQATT and SNEGSKA (reference sequence). The CDR3 is 11 amino acids. Trimming removed 6 bases from V and 5 bases from J, with 10 bases in between. The CDR3 DNA reads TGCAGTGCGAATCGATGGTATGGCTACACCTTC. Its translation: CSANRWYGYTF.

This chain connects TRBV18 to TRBJ2-7; the D gene is possibly TRBD2 (5 bases). This CDR3 is built from 15 residues. Germline CDR1 and CDR2: KGHSH and LQKENI. Trimming left V 0 bases short and J 6 bases short, with 15 bases between. The CDR3 spells CASSPPGQNGVEQYF. The CDR3 DNA follows: TGTGCCAGCTCACCACCGGGTCAAAACGGGGTCGAGCAGTACTTC.

J is TRBJ1-6 and V is TRBV7-2; D possibly corresponds to TRBD1 (6 bases). The CDR3 is 15 amino acids. Germline CDR1 reads SGHTA; CDR2 reads FQGNSA. V was pared by 1 base and J by 4 bases, with 8 bases between. CDR3 sequence reads: CASSLEQGYNSPLHF. CDR3 bases: TGTGCCAGCAGCTTAGAACAGGGTTATAATTCACCCCTCCACTTT.

The rearrangement links TRBV18 to TRBJ2-5; no firm D call. Germline V lookup: CDR1 KGHSH, CDR2 LQKENI. V dropped 4 bases and J dropped 5 bases, with 8 bases sitting between them. This CDR3 comprises 12 residues. The CDR3 here is CASSRKAETQYF. The CDR3 DNA follows: TGTGCCAGCTCACGGAAGGCGGAGACCCAGTACTTC.

V is TRBV9 and J is TRBJ2-2; 7 positions agree with TRBD2. There are 15 residues in the CDR3. CDR1 is SGDLS, CDR2 YYNGEE, per germline. The V gene end was trimmed by 3 bases and the J gene end by 2 bases; junction bases not matched to a gene: 4. CDR3 protein: CASSETSVNTGELFF. Written as DNA, the CDR3 is TGTGCCAGCAGCGAAACTAGCGTTAACACCGGGGAGCTGTTTTTT. The full variable domain, completed using reference TRBV9 and TRBJ2-2, is DSGVTQTPKHLITATGQRVTLRCSPRSGDLSVYWYQQSLDQGLQFLIQYYNGEERAKGNILERFSAQQFPDLHSELNLSSLELGDSALYFCASSETSVNTGELFFGEGSRLTVL.

This clone was observed a single time. This chain joins TRBV6-1 and TRBJ2-6, with D perhaps TRBD1 (5 bases). V shed 2 bases and J shed 5 bases, with 10 bases lying between them. Per germline, CDR1 MNHNS and CDR2 SASEGT. The CDR3 is made up of 15 amino acids. The CDR3 loop is CASSEKGLRANVLTF. The CDR3, as DNA: TGTGCCAGCAGTGAAAAGGGGCTAAGGGCCAACGTCCTGACTTTC.

V gene TRBV5-4 combines with J gene TRBJ2-1; TRBD2 matches at 11 bases. This CDR3 has 15 amino acids. V shed 0 bases, J shed 5 bases, and the junction held 1 base outside the gene matches. Germline CDR1 is SGHNT and CDR2 is YYREEE (reference sequence). This chain's CDR3 is CASSLAGLADNEQFF. Written as DNA, the CDR3 is TGTGCCAGCAGCTTGGCGGGACTAGCGGACAATGAGCAGTTCTTC. Combining the CDR3 with reference TRBV5-4 and TRBJ2-1 gives the whole variable domain ETGVTQSPTHLIKTRGQQVTLRCSSQSGHNTVSWYQQALGQGPQFIFQYYREEENGRGNFPPRFSGLQFPNYSSELNVNALELDDSALYLCASSLAGLADNEQFFGPGTRLTVL.

V usage is TRBV5-1 and J usage is TRBJ2-7, with D perhaps TRBD1 (7 bases). Trimming pared 0 bases from V and 4 bases from J, leaving 17 bases between. Germline lookup yields CDR1 SGHRS and CDR2 YFSETQ. The CDR3 runs to 16 residues. DNA for the CDR3: TGCGCCAGCAGCTTGGCCTTGGCAGGGGGGCAATACGAGCAGTACTTC. This translates into CASSLALAGGQYEQYF.

The chain couples TRBV7-2 to TRBJ2-7; D unresolved. The CDR3 loop spans 13 amino acids. V shed 2 bases and J shed 6 bases, with 11 bases lying between them. Germline V lookup: CDR1 SGHTA, CDR2 FQGNSA. The CDR3, as DNA: TGTGCCAGCAGCTTATCAGCAATCGGCGAGCAGTACTTC. This translates into CASSLSAIGEQYF.

The chain recombines TRBV27 with TRBJ2-3; 8 positions agree with TRBD1. CDR3 length: 16 residues. After removal of 3 bases from V and 3 bases from J, the junction contained 8 bases not matched to a gene. Germline CDR1 reads MNHEY; CDR2 reads SMNVEV (reference sequence). The CDR3 reads CASSLLLDRATDTQYF. In nucleotides, the CDR3 is TGTGCCAGCAGTTTGCTATTGGACAGGGCAACAGATACGCAGTATTTT.

The chain joins TRBV28 to TRBJ2-7; 8 nucleotides align to TRBD1. The CDR3 consists of 16 residues. Germline values: CDR1 MDHEN, CDR2 SYDVKM. V shed 4 bases and J 4 bases; nucleotides not matched to a gene: 12. CDR3 sequence reads: CASSSNYQGAGYEQYF. The DNA of the CDR3 is TGTGCCAGCAGTTCAAACTACCAGGGGGCTGGGTACGAGCAGTACTTC.

The J gene is TRBJ2-2, the V gene TRBV5-8; maybe TRBD2 (8 bases). The CDR3 is 16 amino acids. Trimming cost V 0 bases and J 6 bases, with 15 bases left between them. Looked up from germline, CDR1 is SGHTS and CDR2 is YDEGEE. The CDR3 sequence: CASSLDRGLVAGELFF. The CDR3 coding sequence is TGTGCCAGCAGCTTGGACAGGGGACTAGTTGCCGGGGAGCTGTTTTTT.

J is TRBJ1-5 and V is TRBV5-5; a possible D gene is TRBD1 (5 bases). The CDR3 covers 16 residues. With 2 bases removed from V and 4 bases from J, the gap between germline ends came to 16 bases. Per germline, CDR1 SGHKS and CDR2 YYEKEE (reference sequence). The CDR3, as DNA: TGTGCCAGCAGCTTATTATCCGGGCAGGGTAATCAGCCCCAGCATTTT. This codes for CASSLLSGQGNQPQHF.

V usage is TRBV12-3 or TRBV12-4 and J usage is TRBJ1-2; 9 bases are a match to TRBD1. CDR3 size: 13 residues. The V segment lost 0 bases and the J segment 11 bases; nucleotides outside the gene matches: 4. CDR3 bases: TGTGCCAGCAGTTTAGCGCGGGACAGGGATTACACCTTC. Its translation is CASSLARDRDYTF.